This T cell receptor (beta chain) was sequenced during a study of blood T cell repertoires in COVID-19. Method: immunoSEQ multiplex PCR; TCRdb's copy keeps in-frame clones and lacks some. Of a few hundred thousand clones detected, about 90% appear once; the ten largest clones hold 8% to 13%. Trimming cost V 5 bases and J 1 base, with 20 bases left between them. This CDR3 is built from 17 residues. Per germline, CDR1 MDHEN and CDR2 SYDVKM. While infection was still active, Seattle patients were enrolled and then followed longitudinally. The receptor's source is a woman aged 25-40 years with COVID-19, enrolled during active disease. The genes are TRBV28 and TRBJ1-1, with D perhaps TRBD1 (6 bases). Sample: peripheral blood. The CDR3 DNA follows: TGTGCCAGCAGTACACTACGGATCAGGGGCAAGAACACTGAAGCTTTCTTT. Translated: CASSTLRIRGKNTEAFF.